A single sample is the source of the 24 T cell receptor beta chains below, sequenced in a study of control samples from healthy donors and cancer patients. Using immunoSEQ multiplex PCR, the repertoire was profiled, and TCRdb retains in-frame clones only, with some absent. The table shows roughly 45,000 clones, with around nine tenths occurring only once. The sequenced sample was PBMCs. All receptors derive from a man aged 25 to 45 with colorectal cancer.

This chain's CDR3 is CASEGSLADTQYF. The CDR3 DNA reads as TGTGCCAGCGAGGGCAGCCTCGCAGATACGCAGTATTTT. The chain combines TRBV6-5 with TRBJ2-3, with D possibly matching TRBD2 (5 bases). This CDR3 is 13 amino acids long. Germline values: CDR1 MNHEY, CDR2 SVGAGI. V was trimmed by 8 bases and J by 4 bases, leaving 13 bases between them.

V usage is TRBV30 and J usage is TRBJ2-3; D not resolved. The CDR3 sequence is 15 residues long. In germline, CDR1 is GTSNPN, CDR2 SVGIG (reference sequence). V was trimmed by 4 bases and J by 2 bases, leaving 16 bases between them. CDR3 sequence (DNA): TGTGCCTGGATTCCCCTGGGCCTCCTCACAGATACGCAGTATTTT. Translated, it gives CAWIPLGLLTDTQYF.

This chain joins TRBV10-1 and TRBJ1-3; D gene ambiguous. CDR3 length equals 13 residues. Germline V gene data show CDR1 as WNHNN and CDR2 as SYGVQD (reference sequence). Trimming shortened V by 7 bases and J by 0 bases, and 7 bases separated the two germline ends. In DNA, the CDR3 is TGCGCCAGCATGGGTAGCTCTGGAAACACCATATATTTT. Translated, it gives CASMGSSGNTIYF.

This chain joins TRBV5-4 and TRBJ1-2, with D maybe TRBD1 (5 bases). This CDR3 is 16 amino acids long. From germline, CDR1 is SGHNT and CDR2 YYREEE (reference sequence). Between the trimmed V and J ends, which lost 0 bases and 4 bases, there was a span of 16 bases. The chain's CDR3 is CASSLGGAVRGYGYTF. The CDR3 nucleotides read TGTGCCAGCAGCTTGGGTGGGGCAGTTAGGGGCTATGGCTACACCTTC.

The rearrangement joins TRBV3-1 (or the pseudogene TRBV3-2) to TRBJ1-2; D ambiguous. V lost 3 bases, J lost 5 bases, and 16 bases lay in between. The germline V gene has CDR1 LGHDT and CDR2 YNNKEL (reference sequence). The CDR3 is made up of 15 amino acids. CDR3 sequence: CASSQNLGSLYGYTF. The CDR3 DNA reads TGTGCCAGCAGCCAGAACCTGGGCAGTTTGTATGGCTACACCTTC.

This chain uses TRBV19 with TRBJ1-1, with D perhaps TRBD1 (5 bases). There are 13 residues in the CDR3. CDR1 LNHDA and CDR2 SQIVND come from the germline V gene (reference sequence). The V end was cut by 7 bases, the J end by 4 bases, with 13 bases between. The CDR3 loop is CASKITGTTEAFF. CDR3 nucleotides: TGTGCCAGTAAAATTACCGGGACCACTGAAGCTTTCTTT.

This clone turned up a few times. J is TRBJ1-5 and V is TRBV6-6; D remains unclear. V gave up 1 base and J gave up 2 bases, with 12 bases separating them. Germline CDR1 is MNHNY and CDR2 is SVGAGI (reference sequence). The CDR3 spans 16 residues. The CDR3 sequence: CASSYLALGGNQPQHF. The DNA of the CDR3 is TGTGCCAGCAGTTACTTAGCCTTGGGAGGCAATCAGCCCCAGCATTTT.

The V and J genes are TRBV3-1 (or the pseudogene TRBV3-2) and TRBJ2-2; D possibly corresponds to TRBD2 (5 bases). The CDR3 covers 15 residues. The germline V gene has CDR1 LGHDT and CDR2 YNNKEL (reference sequence). V lost 1 base, J lost 4 bases, and 10 bases lay in between. The CDR3 sequence: CASSQGLAFTGELFF. CDR3 DNA sequence: TGTGCCAGCAGCCAAGGCCTAGCCTTCACCGGGGAGCTGTTTTTT.

The rearrangement joins TRBV4-3 to TRBJ2-3; 9 nucleotides line up with TRBD1. J gave up 4 bases and V 4 bases, and 3 bases lay outside the gene matches. Germline V gene data show CDR1 as LGHNA and CDR2 as YSLEER. The CDR3 spans 14 residues. The CDR3 protein is CASSPWTGADTQYF. DNA for the CDR3: TGCGCCAGCAGCCCTTGGACAGGGGCAGATACGCAGTATTTT.

In DNA form, the CDR3 reads TGTGCCAGCAGCTTAGCAGGGGTGGATGGAAAACTGTTTTTT. Amino acids: CASSLAGVDGKLFF. The genes are TRBV7-2 and TRBJ1-4; maybe TRBD1 (5 bases). There are 14 residues in the CDR3. V lost 0 bases, J lost 10 bases, and 12 bases lay in between. Germline CDR1 and CDR2: SGHTA and FQGNSA.

The chain couples TRBV30 to TRBJ1-1, with a weak D call TRBD1 (5 bases). Germline lookup yields CDR1 GTSNPN and CDR2 SVGIG (reference sequence). Trimming removed 3 bases from V and 1 base from J, with 12 bases in between. There are 14 residues in the CDR3. This chain's CDR3 is CAWSLIQGNTEAFF. The CDR3 coding sequence is TGTGCCTGGAGCCTAATCCAGGGGAACACTGAAGCTTTCTTT.

This chain joins TRBV30 and TRBJ2-4; the D gene is possibly TRBD2 (6 bases). Trimming pared 0 bases from V and 2 bases from J, leaving 8 bases between. CDR3 length: 14 residues. Germline V gene data show CDR1 as GTSNPN and CDR2 as SVGIG (reference sequence). The CDR3 region is CAWSVGGTKNIQYF. In DNA, the CDR3 is TGTGCCTGGAGTGTGGGGGGAACCAAAAACATTCAGTACTTC.

Concerning this clone itself: At the DNA level, this CDR3 is encoded by other sequences in the same sample as well. The rearrangement uses TRBV10-3 and TRBJ1-5, with unresolved D. Germline V CDR1 and CDR2: ENHRY, SYGVKD. CDR3 length: 13 amino acids. V was trimmed by 7 bases and J by 1 base, leaving 8 bases between them. CDR3: CAIKGYSNQPQHF. The CDR3 nucleotides are TGTGCCATCAAAGGGTACAGCAATCAGCCCCAGCATTTT.

The chain links TRBV30 to TRBJ1-1; 7 positions match TRBD1. The CDR3 totals 15 residues. The V segment lost 0 bases and the J segment 1 base; nucleotides outside the gene matches: 5. Per the germline V gene, CDR1 is GTSNPN and CDR2 is SVGIG (reference sequence). This CDR3 reads CAWSVRGDRNTEAFF. The CDR3 DNA sequence: TGTGCCTGGAGTGTACGTGGGGACAGGAACACTGAAGCTTTCTTT.

This clone was seen only once. The rearrangement joins TRBV21-1 to TRBJ1-1; the D segment call TRBD1 is taken from the table without a DNA check. TRBV21-1 has pseudogene status. There are 18 residues in the CDR3. CDR3 protein: CASSARTGQGSPNTEAFF. The CDR3 coding sequence is TGTGCCAGCAGCGCCCGGACTGGACAGGGGTCACCGAACACTGAAGCTTTCTTT.

The genes are TRBV7-8 and TRBJ1-2, with D unclear. The V end was cut by 3 bases, the J end by 1 base, with 9 bases between. The CDR3 consists of 14 residues. Germline V gene data show CDR1 as SGHVS and CDR2 as FQNEAQ. The CDR3 DNA follows: TGTGCCAGCAGCTTGGCAGGAAATAACTATGGCTACACCTTC. It specifies CASSLAGNNYGYTF.

This clone has just one count. The chain employs TRBV5-1 and TRBJ1-1; TRBD1 matches 7 bases. The V segment lost 0 bases and the J segment 8 bases; nucleotides outside the gene matches: 10. Germline values: CDR1 SGHRS, CDR2 YFSETQ. The CDR3 totals 15 residues. CDR3 DNA sequence: TGCGCCAGCAGCTTGGGGTACAGGGGATTTGCCGAAGCTTTCTTT. It specifies CASSLGYRGFAEAFF.

The V gene is TRBV24-1, the J gene TRBJ2-3; TRBD2 is a possible D gene (6 bases). The CDR3 has 15 amino acids. The germline CDR1 and CDR2 sequences are KGHDR and SFDVKD. Trimming removed 5 bases at V and 1 base at J, with 12 bases between. Here the CDR3 reads CATSGGTGGTDTQYF. The CDR3 bases are TGTGCCACCAGTGGGGGGACGGGAGGCACAGATACGCAGTATTTT.

The CDR3 here is CASSLARGAQETQYF. CDR3 DNA: TGCGCCAGCAGCTTGGCCCGGGGGGCGCAAGAGACCCAGTACTTC. The chain couples TRBV5-1 to TRBJ2-5, with TRBD2 as a possible D gene (7 bases). Per germline, CDR1 SGHRS and CDR2 YFSETQ. V gave up 0 bases and J gave up 2 bases, with 11 bases separating them. The CDR3 spans 15 residues.

The sample holds one count of this clone. The chain links TRBV11-2 to TRBJ1-1; possible D gene TRBD1, 5 bases. The CDR3 runs 15 residues. Germline V gives CDR1 SGHAT, CDR2 FQNNGV. V lost 5 bases to trimming and J lost 9 bases, with 22 bases between them. The DNA for the CDR3 is TGTGCCAGCAGCCAGTCACCGGGACCTAGCGGTAAAGCTTTCTTT. It translates to CASSQSPGPSGKAFF.

The chain couples TRBV2 to TRBJ1-1; 7 bases line up with TRBD1. This CDR3 has 18 residues. Germline V gives CDR1 SNHLY, CDR2 FYNNEI. V dropped 2 bases and J dropped 1; count of bases not matched to a gene: 13. CDR3 nucleotides: TGTGCCAGCAGTGAACCAAAATTACCGGGACAGAAGAACACTGAAGCTTTCTTT. The encoded protein is CASSEPKLPGQKNTEAFF.

The CDR3 loop is CASSPPGANTEAFF. CDR3 DNA sequence: TGTGCCAGCTCACCACCGGGGGCGAACACTGAAGCTTTCTTT. This chain uses TRBV18 with TRBJ1-1; possibly TRBD1 for D (6 bases). The CDR3 covers 14 residues. CDR1 is KGHSH and CDR2 is LQKENI in the germline V gene. V lost 0 bases and J 1 base, leaving 6 bases between the germline ends. Combining the CDR3 with reference TRBV18 and TRBJ1-1 gives the whole variable domain NAGVMQNPRHLVRRRGQEARLRCSPMKGHSHVYWYRQLPEEGLKFMVYLQKENIIDESGMPKERFSAEFPKEGPSILRIQQVVRGDSAAYFCASSPPGANTEAFFGQGTRLTVV.

This rearrangement joins TRBV19 to TRBJ1-1, with 7 bases matching TRBD1. Trimming cost V 4 bases and J 6 bases; bases outside gene matches: 5. Germline V lookup: CDR1 LNHDA, CDR2 SQIVND (reference sequence). The CDR3 runs 13 residues. The CDR3 DNA is TGTGCCAGTAGTAGGGGCACAGGGGCTGAAGCTTTCTTT. It is translated as CASSRGTGAEAFF.

In this sample, this clone turned up once. The V and J genes are TRBV19 and TRBJ1-4; TRBD1 is a possible D gene (6 bases). The CDR3 contains 17 residues. Trimming removed 5 bases from V and 1 base from J, with 17 bases in between. Germline-derived CDR1 and CDR2 are LNHDA and SQIVND (reference sequence). CDR3 bases: TGTGCCAGTAGTGCCCGTGGGGGGCGAAGAACTAATGAAAAACTGTTTTTT. The encoded protein is CASSARGGRRTNEKLFF.